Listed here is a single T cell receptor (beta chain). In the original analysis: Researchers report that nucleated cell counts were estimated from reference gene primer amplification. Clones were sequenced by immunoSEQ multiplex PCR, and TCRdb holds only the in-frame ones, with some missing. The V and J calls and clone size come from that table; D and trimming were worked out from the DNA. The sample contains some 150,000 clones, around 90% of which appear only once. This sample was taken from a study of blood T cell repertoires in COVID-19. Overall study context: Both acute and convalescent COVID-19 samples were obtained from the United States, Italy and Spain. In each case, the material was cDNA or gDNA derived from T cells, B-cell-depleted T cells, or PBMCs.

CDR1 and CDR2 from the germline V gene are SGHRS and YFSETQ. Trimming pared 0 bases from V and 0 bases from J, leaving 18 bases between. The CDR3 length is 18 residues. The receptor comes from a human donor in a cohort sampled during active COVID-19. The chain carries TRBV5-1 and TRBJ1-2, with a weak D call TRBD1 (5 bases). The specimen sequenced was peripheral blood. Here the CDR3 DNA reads TGCGCCAGCAGCTTGGTCGCAGGGTACGGCCAAGCTAACTATGGCTACACCTTC. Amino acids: CASSLVAGYGQANYGYTF.